The following is a T cell receptor beta chain sequence with its context. These data originate in a study of blood T cells in healthy people across ages. It was with a sample-barcoded 5' primer and a J-beta primer mix that a second PCR of about 6 to 12 cycles was run. Each cDNA molecule was tagged by a template-switch adaptor with 12 random nucleotides. Every sample returned 3 million or more CDR3-containing paired-end reads. MiXCR, run by TCRdb on the 5' RACE reads, gives a single entry per CDR3 protein. The sample records about 570,000 distinct CDR3 sequences, 25% to 30% being singletons. Researchers report isolating at least 7 million PBMCs per sample. The CDR3 loop spans 16 amino acids. Germline CDR1 and CDR2: SGHNT and YENEEA. V gave up 3 bases and J gave up 1 base, with 15 bases separating them.

The sample consisted of blood. The receptor was derived from a woman between 65 and 79 years old in good health. The chain uses TRBV11-3 and TRBJ1-2; D is perhaps TRBD1 (5 bases). The CDR3 sequence is CASSLLRGLLNYGYTF. In DNA form, the CDR3 reads TGTGCCAGCAGCTTGTTGAGGGGCCTTCTTAACTATGGCTACACCTTC.